This TCR beta chain is from a study of spatial heterogeneity in lung cancer (dated by TCRdb to about 2019). Background for the entire study: Beta-chain transcripts were consistently detected in greater numbers than alpha-chain transcripts, which likely reflects a higher abundance of beta-chain transcripts. At surgery, 220 tumor regions, 64 matched nontumor lung samples and some 54 PBMC samples were TCR-sequenced for both alpha and beta chains. In the raw uncorrected reads, each unique combination of TCR and UMI appeared more than ten times on average. In non-small cell lung cancer, the study made a quantitative comparison of TCR alpha and beta repertoires among multiple tumor regions, matched nontumor lung and blood. TCR repertoire features were related to nonsynonymous mutation counts determined by whole-exome sequencing of tumor tissue.

By sample share, this clonotype is medium-sized (0.01 to 0.1%). Its antigen remains unidentified. No base qualities exist here, and no much larger clone lies one base off it. This beta chain is an unintended read in a library built for alpha chains; its size means little. The time point label corresponds to: sample taken at primary tumor resection. For TCR sequencing, whole RNA was extracted from tumor and nontumor lung tissue, or from cryopreserved PBMC samples, and no cell sorting was done. Donors were some 67 patients with early-stage, untreated non-small cell lung cancer from the lung TRACERx cohort. Only patients for whom sufficient RNA was available from at least two tumor regions were selected for TCR sequencing. According to the germline V gene, CDR1 reads SNHLY and CDR2 reads FYNNEI. The CDR3, cysteine through phenylalanine, is 14 amino acids long. This entry keeps only the CDR3 DNA: 42 bases, framed from base 1. V is reduced by 5 bases and J by 0 bases, leaving a spacing of 11 bases between them.

The research as a whole found: Confirming at a functional level the hypothesis that regional TCRs recognize regional mutations was considered to require additional single-cell paired TCR alpha and beta sequencing. Ubiquitous expanded tumor TCRs showed up in blood more often at tumor resection than at routine follow-up.

Library prep was done by 5' RACE. Reads for this sample came from a NextSeq 500. In the TCR library protocol, a unique molecular identifier was attached to each TCR cDNA molecule so that PCR and sequencing errors could be corrected. In the source study's methods: TCR identification, UMI-based error correction and CDR3 extraction were all carried out with Decombinator tools. Expanded TCRs were defined as those above a frequency of 2 per 1,000, corresponding to the top 1% of the tumor frequency distribution. Each repertoire was subsampled 100 times to 5,000 TCRs, after which Renyi diversity was computed with the R vegan package. CDR3 similarity networks were built from amino acid triplet string-kernel similarity, connecting CDR3s with pairwise similarity above 0.82. TCRdb reprocessing: public reads trimmed at Q25 with fastp, clones called with MiXCR, in-frame beta chains kept. All rows with the same CDR3 protein become a single entry with the most common DNA and genes. The V and J calls were not made by the authors but by TCRdb's processing. In this sample the table shows approximately 780 distinct CDR3 sequences, about 16% of which occur a single time. Of the sample, less than 35% falls within the top ten clones.

Sequenced material: PBMCs, taken at surgery. Recombination connected TRBV2 to TRBJ2-7; the D gene is not confidently resolved. The sequence derives from a male donor with early-stage non-small cell lung cancer. The DNA sequence is given as TGTGCCAGCAGTCTTGTGGGTCCCTCCTACGAGCAGTACTTC. Translated, this is CASSLVGPSYEQYF.